These 30 T cell receptor beta chains were all obtained from the same sample, sequenced in a study of PD-L1 blockade in urothelial cancer. Some clones are missing from TCRdb's copy, which holds only in-frame ones; the method was immunoSEQ multiplex PCR. In the table there are 70,000 to 75,000 clones, around 80% of which are singletons. Sample: PBMCs, taken around atezolizumab (anti-PD-L1) treatment. The receptors were sampled from a man between 65 and 79 years old with urothelial cancer.

CDR3 DNA sequence: TGTGCCAGCAGCTTGCGGTCAGGGGTCTGGGCTGGAAACACCATATATTTT. Protein: CASSLRSGVWAGNTIYF. This chain joins TRBV5-4 and TRBJ1-3; weak D call: TRBD1 (6 bases). Germline V gene sequence: CDR1 SGHNT, CDR2 YYREEE (reference sequence). This CDR3 is 17 amino acids long. Trimming took off 1 base at V and 2 bases at J, with 16 bases between the two ends.

The chain combines TRBV6-1 with TRBJ1-2; 8 bases line up with TRBD1. This CDR3 region has 14 residues. Trimming removed 0 bases from V and 7 bases from J; junction bases left unmatched: 4. CDR1 and CDR2 from the germline V gene are MNHNS and SASEGT. CDR3 nucleotide sequence: TGTGCCAGCAGTGAAGCCCGGACAGGGAGTGGCTACACCTTC. This sequence encodes CASSEARTGSGYTF.

The chain links TRBV28 to TRBJ2-7; D gene ambiguous. This CDR3 region has 15 residues. Per germline, CDR1 MDHEN and CDR2 SYDVKM. V was clipped by 5 bases and J by 0 bases, with 14 bases between them. Written as DNA, the CDR3 is TGTGCCAGCAGTGGTGTACAGACGAGCTCCTACGAGCAGTACTTC. Protein product: CASSGVQTSSYEQYF.

This rearrangement joins TRBV5-4 to TRBJ2-1; TRBD1 matches at 7 bases. J was trimmed by 1 base and V by 5 bases; bases with no gene match: 6. This CDR3 spans 15 amino acids. CDR1 is SGHNT, CDR2 YYREEE, per germline (reference sequence). In DNA, the CDR3 is TGTGCCAGCAGTCCTGCACAGGGGTCCTACAATGAGCAGTTCTTC. It translates to CASSPAQGSYNEQFF.

This rearrangement joins TRBV14 to TRBJ1-3; D is ambiguous. This CDR3 has 12 amino acids. The ends were cut back, 2 bases at V and 7 bases at J, with 6 bases in the middle. From germline, CDR1 is SGHDN and CDR2 FVKESK. The CDR3 loop reads CASSQSSNTIYF. CDR3 nucleotide sequence: TGTGCCAGCAGCCAATCGAGCAACACCATATATTTT. Full variable domain (rest looked up from reference TRBV14 and TRBJ1-3): EAGVTQFPSHSVIEKGQTVTLRCDPISGHDNLYWYRRVMGKEIKFLLHFVKESKQDESGMPNNRFLAERTGGTYSTLKVQPAELEDSGVYFCASSQSSNTIYFGEGSWLTVV.

The rearrangement uses TRBV9 and TRBJ2-5; 10 positions match TRBD1. The CDR3 totals 16 residues. V was clipped by 4 bases and J by 5 bases; unmatched bases: 11. CDR1 and CDR2 (germline): SGDLS, YYNGEE. In nucleotides, the CDR3 is TGTGCCAGCAGCCCCGACAGGGGGCGAGAAGGGGAGACCCAGTACTTC. Encoded protein: CASSPDRGREGETQYF. Drawing the rest from reference TRBV9 and TRBJ2-5, the complete variable domain is DSGVTQTPKHLITATGQRVTLRCSPRSGDLSVYWYQQSLDQGLQFLIQYYNGEERAKGNILERFSAQQFPDLHSELNLSSLELGDSALYFCASSPDRGREGETQYFGPGTRLLVL.

This clone has a handful of counts. This chain connects TRBV10-2 to TRBJ2-7; 7 bases are shared with TRBD1. The CDR3 covers 14 residues. The ends lost 3 bases at V and 3 bases at J; junction bases unmatched: 5. CDR1 is WSHSY, CDR2 SAAADI, per germline. CDR3 nucleotide sequence: TGCGCCAGCAGTGACCCAGGGGGTATCTACGAGCAGTACTTC. It codes for CASSDPGGIYEQYF.

J is TRBJ2-7 and V is TRBV5-4, with TRBD2 identical over 12 bases. The length of the CDR3 is 18 residues. V shed 4 bases, J shed 2 bases, and the junction held 13 bases outside the gene matches. Germline V lookup: CDR1 SGHNT, CDR2 YYREEE (reference sequence). The CDR3 spells CASSPGGLAGGPAYEQYF. DNA for the CDR3: TGTGCCAGCAGCCCCGGTGGGCTAGCGGGAGGGCCGGCCTACGAGCAGTACTTC.

The chain carries TRBV6-5 and TRBJ1-4, with D unresolved. The germline V gene encodes CDR1 MNHEY and CDR2 SVGAGI. CDR3 length equals 14 residues. V was cut by 4 bases and J by 4 bases, with 10 bases left in between. The CDR3 DNA follows: TGTGCCAGCAGTTGGAAAGGGAGTAATGAAAAACTGTTTTTT. It translates to CASSWKGSNEKLFF.

The chain has TRBV27 and TRBJ1-4; 7 nucleotides match TRBD1. V lost 6 bases and J lost 0; bases outside the gene matches: 4. Germline V gene sequence: CDR1 MNHEY, CDR2 SMNVEV (reference sequence). This CDR3 has 15 amino acids. The CDR3 region is CASSRGTATNEKLFF. CDR3 in DNA: TGTGCCAGCAGCCGTGGGACAGCAACTAATGAAAAACTGTTTTTT.

The V gene is TRBV11-2, the J gene TRBJ1-1; D is ambiguous. Germline CDR1 reads SGHAT; CDR2 reads FQNNGV. Trimming shortened V by 3 bases and J by 6 bases, and 11 bases separated the two germline ends. The CDR3 totals 13 residues. The CDR3 here is CASSFRSGPEAFF. The CDR3 DNA is TGTGCCAGCAGCTTTCGTAGCGGACCTGAAGCTTTCTTT.

This CDR3 reads CASRPSGDNEKLFF. Written as DNA, the CDR3 is TGTGCCAGCAGGCCCAGTGGAGATAATGAAAAACTGTTTTTT. The V gene is TRBV6-6, the J gene TRBJ1-4; D is unresolved. CDR1 is MNHNY, CDR2 SVGAGI, per germline (reference sequence). This CDR3 is 14 amino acids long. Deletions cut 6 bases from V and 4 bases from J, with 12 bases between.

The rearrangement joins TRBV11-2 to TRBJ2-5, with 8 bases fitting TRBD1. Germline loops: CDR1 SGHAT, CDR2 FQNNGV. This CDR3 comprises 16 residues. The trim removed 3 bases at V and 4 bases at J, leaving 10 bases unmatched. This chain's CDR3 is CASSFGIQGARETQYF. The CDR3, as DNA: TGTGCCAGCAGCTTCGGAATTCAGGGGGCGCGAGAGACCCAGTACTTC.

This clone was observed a few times. The J gene is TRBJ1-2, the V gene TRBV10-2; no definite D call. The CDR3 loop spans 13 amino acids. Germline values: CDR1 WSHSY, CDR2 SAAADI. Trimming cost V 2 bases and J 2 bases, with 6 bases left between them. The CDR3 DNA is TGCGCCAGCAGTGAGGGAGGGAACTATGGCTACACCTTC. It codes for CASSEGGNYGYTF.

This sequence joins TRBV15 and TRBJ2-1; 7 nucleotides agree with TRBD1. V shed 0 bases and J 6 bases; nucleotides not matched to a gene: 11. CDR1 LNHNV and CDR2 YYDKDF come from the germline V gene (reference sequence). The CDR3 runs to 17 residues. In DNA form, the CDR3 reads TGTGCCACCAGCAGAGATATAGACAGGGTGGGTCCCAATGAGCAGTTCTTC. Amino acid sequence: CATSRDIDRVGPNEQFF.

The chain links TRBV27 to TRBJ2-7; 11 bases line up with TRBD2. Germline V gene data show CDR1 as MNHEY and CDR2 as SMNVEV (reference sequence). V was clipped by 2 bases and J by 4 bases; unmatched bases: 4. The CDR3 is 15 amino acids. The CDR3 DNA reads as TGTGCCAGCAGTTTAAAACGGACTAGCGGGTACGAGCAGTACTTC. Protein: CASSLKRTSGYEQYF.

The V call is TRBV5-1, the J call TRBJ2-6; a possible D gene is TRBD2 (5 bases). The CDR3 extends over 13 amino acids. With 7 bases removed from V and 0 bases from J, the gap between germline ends came to 5 bases. Germline CDR1 SGHRS, CDR2 YFSETQ. For the CDR3, the DNA is TGCGCCAGCGACTACTCTGGGGCCAACGTCCTGACTTTC. Protein product: CASDYSGANVLTF.

This clone was counted only a few times. V is TRBV18 and J is TRBJ2-3, with 9 bases identical to TRBD2. There are 16 residues in the CDR3. The V segment lost 6 bases and the J segment 2 bases; nucleotides outside the gene matches: 9. Germline assignment: CDR1 KGHSH and CDR2 LQKENI. CDR3 sequence: CASSPTIAGATDTQYF. The CDR3 DNA sequence: TGTGCCAGCTCCCCCACCATAGCGGGGGCCACAGATACGCAGTATTTT.

The chain has TRBV7-9 and TRBJ2-3; 8 positions agree with TRBD1. V was clipped by 4 bases and J by 1 base; unmatched bases: 1. The CDR3 has 14 amino acids. CDR1 is SEHNR and CDR2 is FQNEAQ in the germline V gene (reference sequence). In nucleotides, the CDR3 is TGTGCCAGCAGCTGGGGACAGGGCACAGATACGCAGTATTTT. It is translated as CASSWGQGTDTQYF.

This clone was recorded a few times. The rearrangement links TRBV7-9 to TRBJ1-2; weak D call: TRBD1 (6 bases). V lost 5 bases to trimming and J lost 0 bases, with 13 bases between them. The length of the CDR3 is 15 residues. Germline CDR1 SEHNR, CDR2 FQNEAQ (reference sequence). The CDR3 coding sequence is TGTGCCAGCAGCCTCTGGACAGTTTCTAACTATGGCTACACCTTC. As protein: CASSLWTVSNYGYTF.

This chain uses TRBV6-6 with TRBJ2-3, with 10 bases lining up with TRBD2. Germline trimming cut 6 bases from V and 10 bases from J; bases unmatched to any gene: 16. The CDR3 sequence is 16 residues long. CDR1 MNHNY and CDR2 SVGAGI come from the germline V gene (reference sequence). The CDR3 region has the DNA TGTGCCAGCAGCGACTCTAGCGGGAGTGCCTCCGTTGCGCAGTATTTT. Its translation is CASSDSSGSASVAQYF.

In DNA, the CDR3 is TGTGCCAGCAGCCACCGAGGGGCTAGCGGGAGGGACTACGAGCAGTACTTC. This sequence encodes CASSHRGASGRDYEQYF. The rearrangement uses TRBV7-2 and TRBJ2-7; 12 bases map to TRBD2. Germline V lookup: CDR1 SGHTA, CDR2 FQGNSA. V shed 5 bases, J shed 3 bases, and the junction held 11 bases outside the gene matches. The CDR3 totals 17 residues.

This chain uses TRBV27 with TRBJ1-2; TRBD1 is a possible D gene (6 bases). The CDR3 runs to 16 residues. Germline values: CDR1 MNHEY, CDR2 SMNVEV (reference sequence). V was clipped by 3 bases and J by 2 bases, with 16 bases between them. The CDR3 DNA is TGTGCCAGCAGTTTTCGGGTAGATAGGGGGAACTATGGCTACACCTTC. Translating gives CASSFRVDRGNYGYTF.

The genes are TRBV19 and TRBJ2-1, with 7 bases aligning to TRBD1. Trimming took 7 bases from V and 1 from J; bases not matched to a gene: 7. Germline V gene sequence: CDR1 LNHDA, CDR2 SQIVND (reference sequence). The CDR3 length is 15 residues. The CDR3 loop reads CASTRTGVSYNEQFF. CDR3 DNA sequence: TGTGCCAGTACTAGGACAGGAGTGTCCTACAATGAGCAGTTCTTC.

V usage is TRBV7-3 and J usage is TRBJ2-7; possibly TRBD1 for D (7 bases). There are 16 residues in the CDR3. Per germline, CDR1 SGHTA and CDR2 FQGTGA. V lost 2 bases to trimming and J lost 2 bases, with 16 bases between them. The CDR3: CASSLQGGVPTYEQYF. CDR3 in DNA: TGTGCCAGCAGCTTACAGGGGGGCGTCCCTACCTACGAGCAGTACTTC.

CDR3 sequence (DNA): TGTGCCACCAGCCACCCTAGCGGCGGGTTAGAGACCCAGTACTTC. This encodes CATSHPSGGLETQYF. The chain links TRBV15 to TRBJ2-5, with 7 bases that match TRBD2. CDR3 length: 15 amino acids. The V segment lost 5 bases and the J segment 4 bases; nucleotides outside the gene matches: 10. Germline CDR1 reads LNHNV; CDR2 reads YYDKDF (reference sequence).

The V and J genes are TRBV10-2 and TRBJ1-5; D gene uncertain. Trimming removed 4 bases at V and 5 bases at J, with 15 bases between. The CDR3 is 15 residues long. CDR1 and CDR2 (germline): WSHSY, SAAADI. For the CDR3, the DNA is TGCGCCAGCAGTGGGAATATGAGGGTATATCAGCCCCAGCATTTT. Amino acids: CASSGNMRVYQPQHF.

The chain employs TRBV5-5 and TRBJ1-3; the D is unclear. Per the germline V gene, CDR1 is SGHKS and CDR2 is YYEKEE (reference sequence). This CDR3 region has 16 residues. V lost 2 bases to trimming and J lost 0 bases, with 12 bases between them. Here the CDR3 DNA reads TGTGCCAGCAGCTTTCAGGCGATCAACTCTGGAAACACCATATATTTT. Translation: CASSFQAINSGNTIYF.

V usage is TRBV6-5 and J usage is TRBJ2-7; 10 bases map to TRBD1. J gave up 6 bases and V 4 bases, and 9 bases lay outside the gene matches. CDR3 length: 15 amino acids. CDR1 is MNHEY and CDR2 is SVGAGI in the germline V gene. The CDR3 nucleotides are TGTGCCAGCAGTTCAGCAGGGACAGGGGCTTTCGAGCAGTACTTC. This gives the protein CASSSAGTGAFEQYF.

The chain employs TRBV10-3 and TRBJ2-1; 8 bases map to TRBD2. Trimming at V came to 2 bases and at J to 3 bases, leaving 6 bases not matched to a gene. This CDR3 is built from 16 residues. Germline V lookup: CDR1 ENHRY, CDR2 SYGVKD. This CDR3 reads CAISEGSGMVYNEQFF. The CDR3 DNA is TGTGCCATCAGTGAGGGTAGCGGGATGGTCTACAATGAGCAGTTCTTC.